The rows below give T cell receptor beta chains drawn from one sample of a study of blood T cells in healthy people across ages. Via MiXCR, TCRdb re-called the 5' RACE reads, giving one row per CDR3 protein. The repertoire holds about 800,000 distinct CDR3 sequences, around a quarter seen once, with under 4.5% in the top ten. These data were also reused for a study on T cells of mothers and their children.

Sequenced sample: blood. The receptor set was obtained from a boy under 18 in good health. Each CDR3 is given with its conserved first and last residue. Fields, in order: CDR3 DNA, CDR3 protein, J gene, V gene, clone size, D gene. A D gene is named only where the DNA matches it firmly. Not all rows give a size; the values are once, few, many and, for expanded clones, a class.

cdr3_nt: TGTGCCAGCAGCCCGTCCAACCAAGAGACCCAGTACTTC
cdr3_aa: CASSPSNQETQYF
j_call: TRBJ2-5
v_call: TRBV7-2
clone_size: few
d_call: -

cdr3_nt: TGCAGCGTTGAAGAACCAGAGTCTGGGGACAATGAGCAGTTCTTC
cdr3_aa: CSVEEPESGDNEQFF
j_call: TRBJ2-1
v_call: TRBV29-1
clone_size: -
d_call: -

cdr3_nt: TGCAGTGCTAGAGATTACACAGATTATAGCAATCAGCCCCAGCATTTT
cdr3_aa: CSARDYTDYSNQPQHF
j_call: TRBJ1-5
v_call: TRBV20-1
clone_size: -
d_call: -

cdr3_nt: TGTGCCAGCAGCGTAGCTTTCGACAGGAGCGAGCAGTACTTC
cdr3_aa: CASSVAFDRSEQYF
j_call: TRBJ2-7
v_call: TRBV9
clone_size: -
d_call: -

cdr3_nt: TGTGCCAGCAGCAGCAGACAGGGCAACGAGCAGTACTTC
cdr3_aa: CASSSRQGNEQYF
j_call: TRBJ2-7
v_call: TRBV7-9
clone_size: few
d_call: TRBD1

cdr3_nt: TGCAGTGCTAGGGGACCGGGACTAGCGGGATCGCGGTTC
cdr3_aa: CSARGPGLAGSRF
j_call: TRBJ2-5
v_call: TRBV20-1
clone_size: -
d_call: TRBD2

cdr3_nt: TGTGCCAGCAGCCCTTTCAGGGGAGGGGGTTCTAACTATGGCTACACCTTC
cdr3_aa: CASSPFRGGGSNYGYTF
j_call: TRBJ1-2
v_call: TRBV9
clone_size: -
d_call: -

cdr3_nt: TGTGCCAGCAGCGGCGGTACTAGCGGTCCCTACAATGAGCAGTTCTTC
cdr3_aa: CASSGGTSGPYNEQFF
j_call: TRBJ2-1
v_call: TRBV9
clone_size: -
d_call: TRBD2

cdr3_nt: TGTGCCGCCGGGGACAGGGGGACCTACGAGCAGTACTTC
cdr3_aa: CAAGDRGTYEQYF
j_call: TRBJ2-7
v_call: TRBV7-9
clone_size: many
d_call: TRBD1

cdr3_nt: TGTGCTAGCAGCTTAGAAGCTAGCGGGCCCCTCACCGGGGAGCTGTTTTTT
cdr3_aa: CASSLEASGPLTGELFF
j_call: TRBJ2-2
v_call: TRBV7-7
clone_size: few
d_call: TRBD2

cdr3_nt: TGTGCCAGCAGCAACGGCAATGAAAAACTGTTTTTT
cdr3_aa: CASSNGNEKLFF
j_call: TRBJ1-4
v_call: TRBV21-1
clone_size: -
d_call: -

cdr3_nt: TGCAGCGTTGTTTTGACAGGGCCACTTTCAACCTTC
cdr3_aa: CSVVLTGPLSTF
j_call: TRBJ1-2
v_call: TRBV29-1
clone_size: -
d_call: TRBD1

cdr3_nt: TGTGCCAGCAGCGTACAGCCGGACACAGGGGGCGGAGAGCAGTACTTC
cdr3_aa: CASSVQPDTGGGEQYF
j_call: TRBJ2-7
v_call: TRBV9
clone_size: -
d_call: TRBD1

cdr3_nt: TGTGCCAGCATCCCGACTACGAACACCGGGGAGCTGTTTTTT
cdr3_aa: CASIPTTNTGELFF
j_call: TRBJ2-2
v_call: TRBV6-1
clone_size: -
d_call: -

cdr3_nt: TGTGCCACCAGCATTCGGGACACCTCCTACGAGCAGTACTTC
cdr3_aa: CATSIRDTSYEQYF
j_call: TRBJ2-7
v_call: TRBV15
clone_size: -
d_call: -

cdr3_nt: TGCAGCGTTGGGCATCCAGGGAGGAATGAGCAGTTCTTC
cdr3_aa: CSVGHPGRNEQFF
j_call: TRBJ2-1
v_call: TRBV29-1
clone_size: -
d_call: -

cdr3_nt: TGTGCCACCAAGGGGCCCCACAATGAGCAGTTCTTC
cdr3_aa: CATKGPHNEQFF
j_call: TRBJ2-1
v_call: TRBV24-1
clone_size: few
d_call: -

cdr3_nt: TGCGCCAGCAGCCAAGGCGGGACTCAGCGAGAGACCCAGTACTTC
cdr3_aa: CASSQGGTQRETQYF
j_call: TRBJ2-5
v_call: TRBV4-3
clone_size: -
d_call: -

cdr3_nt: TGTGCCAGCAGCTTAAGACTAGGTCGCGCAGATACGCAGTATTTT
cdr3_aa: CASSLRLGRADTQYF
j_call: TRBJ2-3
v_call: TRBV7-2
clone_size: few
d_call: -

cdr3_nt: TGTGCCAGCAGCACCGTCTCGGGACAAGAGACCCAGTACTTC
cdr3_aa: CASSTVSGQETQYF
j_call: TRBJ2-5
v_call: TRBV7-2
clone_size: -
d_call: -

cdr3_nt: TGTGCCAGCAGCTTAGTTAAGAGCGTCGGGGAGACCCAGTACTTC
cdr3_aa: CASSLVKSVGETQYF
j_call: TRBJ2-5
v_call: TRBV7-8
clone_size: -
d_call: -

cdr3_nt: TGCGCCAGCAGCCAAGATAGGACAGCCTCCTACGAGCAGTACTTC
cdr3_aa: CASSQDRTASYEQYF
j_call: TRBJ2-7
v_call: TRBV4-3
clone_size: -
d_call: -

cdr3_nt: TGTGCCACCAGCAGAGATGATCTAGCGGGGATAAGTGAGAAGTTCTTC
cdr3_aa: CATSRDDLAGISEKFF
j_call: TRBJ2-1
v_call: TRBV15
clone_size: -
d_call: TRBD2

cdr3_nt: TGTGCCAGCAGCTTGGTCGTACTAGCGGGGGTGGCAGGTCAATACAATGAGCAGTTCTTC
cdr3_aa: CASSLVVLAGVAGQYNEQFF
j_call: TRBJ2-1
v_call: TRBV11-2
clone_size: -
d_call: TRBD2

cdr3_nt: TGTGCCAGCTCACCAGGCAGAACCTCCTACGAGCAGTACTTC
cdr3_aa: CASSPGRTSYEQYF
j_call: TRBJ2-7
v_call: TRBV18
clone_size: few
d_call: -

cdr3_nt: TGTGCCAGCAGTCTCATCGGGACCCAAGAGACCCAGTACTTC
cdr3_aa: CASSLIGTQETQYF
j_call: TRBJ2-5
v_call: TRBV6-5
clone_size: few
d_call: -

cdr3_nt: TGCAGCGTTGAACCGGAGGAATCCTTCAGCTCCTACAATGAGCAGTTCTTC
cdr3_aa: CSVEPEESFSSYNEQFF
j_call: TRBJ2-1
v_call: TRBV29-1
clone_size: -
d_call: -

cdr3_nt: TGTGCCAGCAGTCCGGGGGACATGCGTGAGGACTACGAGCAGTACTTC
cdr3_aa: CASSPGDMREDYEQYF
j_call: TRBJ2-7
v_call: TRBV28
clone_size: few
d_call: -

cdr3_nt: TGTGCCAGCAGCCAAGATGTACTAGCGGGAGCTAAAGAGCAGTACTTC
cdr3_aa: CASSQDVLAGAKEQYF
j_call: TRBJ2-5
v_call: TRBV3-1
clone_size: -
d_call: TRBD2

cdr3_nt: TGTGCCAGCTCAGTCGGGACAGCCGACCCGAATCAGTACTTC
cdr3_aa: CASSVGTADPNQYF
j_call: TRBJ2-4
v_call: TRBV18
clone_size: -
d_call: TRBD1

cdr3_nt: TGTGCCAGCAGCTCAATGGTAGCGGGAGAACAGTTCTTC
cdr3_aa: CASSSMVAGEQFF
j_call: TRBJ2-1
v_call: TRBV7-3
clone_size: -
d_call: TRBD2

cdr3_nt: TGTGCCAGCATGGTCCCCTCCACTGGCTACACCTTC
cdr3_aa: CASMVPSTGYTF
j_call: TRBJ1-2
v_call: TRBV12-3/TRBV12-4
clone_size: -
d_call: -

cdr3_nt: TGTGCCAGCAGTGGACAGATCTCTGGGGCCAACGTCCTGACTTTC
cdr3_aa: CASSGQISGANVLTF
j_call: TRBJ2-6
v_call: TRBV2
clone_size: -
d_call: -

cdr3_nt: TGCGCCAGCAGCCAAGATTTCCCCACCCTAAGGCTGGGTGAGCAGTTCTTC
cdr3_aa: CASSQDFPTLRLGEQFF
j_call: TRBJ2-1
v_call: TRBV4-1
clone_size: -
d_call: -

cdr3_nt: TGTGCCAGCAGGCCGGACTCAGTGGAGCAGTACTTC
cdr3_aa: CASRPDSVEQYF
j_call: TRBJ2-7
v_call: TRBV6-2/TRBV6-3
clone_size: -
d_call: -

cdr3_nt: TGTGCCAGCAGTTCACAAGGGACGGGGAAAAACATTCAGTACTTC
cdr3_aa: CASSSQGTGKNIQYF
j_call: TRBJ2-4
v_call: TRBV28
clone_size: -
d_call: -

cdr3_nt: TGTGCCAGCAGCCTAGAGGCGGACAGGGTAAACGAGCAGTACTTC
cdr3_aa: CASSLEADRVNEQYF
j_call: TRBJ2-7
v_call: TRBV7-9
clone_size: few
d_call: TRBD1

cdr3_nt: TGCAGCGTTGTTCGACAGGGATCTTCGAACACTGAAGCTTTCTTT
cdr3_aa: CSVVRQGSSNTEAFF
j_call: TRBJ1-1
v_call: TRBV29-1
clone_size: few
d_call: TRBD1

cdr3_nt: TGCGCCAGCAGCCAAGACCGGACAGGGGGCTTAGGGGAGACCCAGTACTTC
cdr3_aa: CASSQDRTGGLGETQYF
j_call: TRBJ2-5
v_call: TRBV4-3
clone_size: -
d_call: TRBD1

cdr3_nt: TGCGCCAGCAGCCAAGAGGTTGGAGGAAGCACAGATACGCAGTATTTT
cdr3_aa: CASSQEVGGSTDTQYF
j_call: TRBJ2-3
v_call: TRBV4-3
clone_size: few
d_call: -

cdr3_nt: TGTGCCAGCAGCTTAGTTAGGGATGTCCATTGGTTCTTC
cdr3_aa: CASSLVRDVHWFF
j_call: TRBJ2-1
v_call: TRBV7-2
clone_size: -
d_call: -

cdr3_nt: TGCAGTGCTTCCGACAAGGGAGTAGGGGATACGCAGTATTTT
cdr3_aa: CSASDKGVGDTQYF
j_call: TRBJ2-3
v_call: TRBV20-1
clone_size: -
d_call: -

cdr3_nt: TGCAGTGCTACCCGAGGGACAGGGTCTGGGGAGACCCAGTACTTC
cdr3_aa: CSATRGTGSGETQYF
j_call: TRBJ2-5
v_call: TRBV20-1
clone_size: -
d_call: TRBD1

cdr3_nt: TGTGCCAGCAGCTACAGGGCCGTGAACACTGAAGCTTTCTTT
cdr3_aa: CASSYRAVNTEAFF
j_call: TRBJ1-1
v_call: TRBV12-3/TRBV12-4
clone_size: -
d_call: -

cdr3_nt: TGCAGCGTTCGTGGACTAGCGGATCGCACAGATACGCAGTATTTT
cdr3_aa: CSVRGLADRTDTQYF
j_call: TRBJ2-3
v_call: TRBV29-1
clone_size: -
d_call: TRBD2

cdr3_nt: TGTGCCAGCAGTGAATATGGGCAGGGAATCTATGGCTACACCTTC
cdr3_aa: CASSEYGQGIYGYTF
j_call: TRBJ1-2
v_call: TRBV25-1
clone_size: few
d_call: -

cdr3_nt: TGTGCCAGCAGCCACAGACAAGCTAACTATGGCTACACCTTC
cdr3_aa: CASSHRQANYGYTF
j_call: TRBJ1-2
v_call: TRBV14
clone_size: few
d_call: -

cdr3_nt: TGCAGCGTTATTGTGACAGGGGGCTACGAGCAGTACTTC
cdr3_aa: CSVIVTGGYEQYF
j_call: TRBJ2-7
v_call: TRBV29-1
clone_size: few
d_call: TRBD1

cdr3_nt: TGTGCCAGCAGACAACTACGACAGGCTAGCACAGATACGCAGTATTTT
cdr3_aa: CASRQLRQASTDTQYF
j_call: TRBJ2-3
v_call: TRBV6-2/TRBV6-3
clone_size: -
d_call: -

cdr3_nt: TGTGCCAGCAGCCCAGGTCAACAGAAGAACCTACGGAAAAACATTCAGTACTTC
cdr3_aa: CASSPGQQKNLRKNIQYF
j_call: TRBJ2-4
v_call: TRBV3-1
clone_size: -
d_call: -

cdr3_nt: TGTGCCAGCAGTTCCGCAGTCGGGGTCGGCGCCCAAGAGACCCAGTACTTC
cdr3_aa: CASSSAVGVGAQETQYF
j_call: TRBJ2-5
v_call: TRBV28
clone_size: few
d_call: -

cdr3_nt: TGTGCCAGCAGCCGAGGGAGTCAGCCCCAGCATTTT
cdr3_aa: CASSRGSQPQHF
j_call: TRBJ1-5
v_call: TRBV6-2/TRBV6-3
clone_size: -
d_call: -

cdr3_nt: TGCGCCAGCAAACAGATACTTGGCTCTGGAAACACCATATATTTT
cdr3_aa: CASKQILGSGNTIYF
j_call: TRBJ1-3
v_call: TRBV4-1
clone_size: -
d_call: -

cdr3_nt: TGCAGTGCTAGTTCAGGGAAAGAGACCCAGTACTTC
cdr3_aa: CSASSGKETQYF
j_call: TRBJ2-5
v_call: TRBV20-1
clone_size: -
d_call: -

cdr3_nt: TGTGCCACCAGCACAGGGACTAGCGGGGGCCGTCGCACAGATACGCAGTATTTT
cdr3_aa: CATSTGTSGGRRTDTQYF
j_call: TRBJ2-3
v_call: TRBV15
clone_size: few
d_call: TRBD2

cdr3_nt: TGTGCCAGCAGCCAAGTATCCCAGGGGGGCCCGTACCAAGAGACCCAGTACTTC
cdr3_aa: CASSQVSQGGPYQETQYF
j_call: TRBJ2-5
v_call: TRBV4-2
clone_size: few
d_call: -